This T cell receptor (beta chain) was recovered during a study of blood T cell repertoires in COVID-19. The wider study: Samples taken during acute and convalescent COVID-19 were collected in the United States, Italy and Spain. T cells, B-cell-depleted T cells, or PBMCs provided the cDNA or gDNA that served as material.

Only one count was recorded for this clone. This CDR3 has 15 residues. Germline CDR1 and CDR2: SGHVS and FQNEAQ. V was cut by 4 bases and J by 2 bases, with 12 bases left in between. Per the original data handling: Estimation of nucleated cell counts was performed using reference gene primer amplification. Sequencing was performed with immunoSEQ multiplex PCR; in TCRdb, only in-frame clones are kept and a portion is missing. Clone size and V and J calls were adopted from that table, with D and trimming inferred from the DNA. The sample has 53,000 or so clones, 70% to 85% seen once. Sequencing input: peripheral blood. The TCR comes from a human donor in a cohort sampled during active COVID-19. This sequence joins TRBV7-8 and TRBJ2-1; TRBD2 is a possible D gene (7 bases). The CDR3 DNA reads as TGTGCCAGCAGCTCTAGGGGGGGGGCCTACAATGAGCAGTTCTTC. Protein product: CASSSRGGAYNEQFF.